The 9 T cell receptor beta chains listed next were all sequenced from one sample in a study of blood T cells in healthy people across ages. A sample-barcoded 5' primer and a J-beta primer mix were used in a second PCR of about 7 to 12 cycles. TCRdb processed the 5' RACE reads anew with MiXCR; each CDR3 protein has one entry. The data hold about 540,000 distinct CDR3 sequences, with 24% observed a single time. These data were also filed under a second study, of T cells of mothers and their children.

Sequencing input: blood. These receptor sequences come from a boy between 10 and 17 years old in good health.

This clonotype was counted between two and nine times. Because it lacks the conserved phenylalanine or tryptophan at the end, this CDR3 is likely a read error. The chain combines TRBV28 with TRBJ1-2; D not resolved. The V end lost 5 bases, the J end lost 4 bases, and 11 bases lay between the germline ends. CDR1 is MDHEN and CDR2 is SYDVKM in the germline V gene. The CDR3 is made up of 13 amino acids. For the CDR3, the DNA is TGTGCCAGCAGTCCTGGCAGCTCCTATGGCTACACCCTC. The encoded protein is CASSPGSSYGYTL.

This clonotype was detected only a few times. The chain links TRBV5-4 to TRBJ2-1; D call uncertain. The J call may be faulty, since TRBJ2-7 better matches the DNA end. Looked up from germline, CDR1 is SGHNT and CDR2 is YYREEE (reference sequence). This CDR3 contains 13 residues. CDR3 nucleotide sequence: TGTGCCAGCAGCGCTGCCTCGTGGGACGAGCAGTACTTC. This encodes CASSAASWDEQYF.

The V call is TRBV7-9, the J call TRBJ1-1; the D gene is possibly TRBD1 (6 bases). Germline-derived CDR1 and CDR2 are SEHNR and FQNEAQ (reference sequence). This CDR3 comprises 15 residues. The V and J ends lost 5 bases and 4 bases respectively, with 17 bases between them. CDR3 in amino acids: CASSIRGGGSTEAFF. CDR3 in DNA: TGTGCCAGCAGCATAAGAGGGGGGGGAAGCACTGAAGCTTTCTTT.

V gene TRBV29-1 combines with J gene TRBJ2-5, with 9 bases matching TRBD1. Germline CDR1 and CDR2: SQVTM and ANQGSEA. The CDR3 extends over 14 amino acids. The V segment lost 6 bases and the J segment 4 bases; nucleotides outside the gene matches: 9. In nucleotides, the CDR3 is TGCAGCGTCAAAGGCGGGACAGGGCTAGAGACCCAGTACTTC. This translates into CSVKGGTGLETQYF. The entire variable domain, with the rest obtained from reference TRBV29-1 and TRBJ2-5, is as follows: SAVISQKPSRDICQRGTSLTIQCQVDSQVTMMFWYRQQPGQSLTLIATANQGSEATYESGFVIDKFPISRPNLTFSTLTVSNMSPEDSSIYLCSVKGGTGLETQYFGPGTRLLVL.

The count of this clonotype is one. The chain employs TRBV29-1 and TRBJ1-1, with unresolved D. The V and J ends lost 0 bases and 4 bases respectively, with 6 bases between them. CDR3 length: 12 amino acids. Looked up from germline, CDR1 is SQVTM and CDR2 is ANQGSEA. This CDR3 reads CSVEEGITEAFF. For the CDR3, the DNA is TGCAGCGTTGAAGAGGGAATCACTGAAGCTTTCTTT.

This clonotype has only a few counts. This chain links TRBV7-9 with TRBJ1-6; the D gene is possibly TRBD1 (6 bases). The CDR3 spans 16 residues. V lost 3 bases and J lost 4, with 13 bases in between. Per germline, CDR1 SEHNR and CDR2 FQNEAQ (reference sequence). The CDR3 sequence is CASSLVQGIYNSPLHF. CDR3 bases: TGTGCCAGCAGCTTGGTGCAGGGGATTTATAATTCACCCCTCCACTTT. The full variable domain, completed using reference TRBV7-9 and TRBJ1-6, is DTGVSQNPRHKITKRGQNVTFRCDPISEHNRLYWYRQTLGQGPEFLTYFQNEAQLEKSRLLSDRFSAERPKGSFSTLEIQRTEQGDSAMYLCASSLVQGIYNSPLHFGNGTRLTVT.

This clonotype has just a few counts. The V and J genes are TRBV7-2 and TRBJ2-1, with D tentatively TRBD2 (5 bases). CDR1 SGHTA and CDR2 FQGNSA come from the germline V gene. V gave up 3 bases and J gave up 13 bases, with 19 bases separating them. The CDR3 is 14 amino acids. The CDR3 sequence: CASSFARDGSGQFF. The CDR3 bases are TGTGCCAGCAGCTTTGCGAGGGATGGGTCTGGCCAGTTCTTC.

The chain employs TRBV12-3 or TRBV12-4 and TRBJ2-7; D not resolved. Trimming pared 6 bases from V and 5 bases from J, leaving 14 bases between. The CDR3 spans 13 residues. CDR3 amino acids: CASSFKGMNEQYF. Written as DNA, the CDR3 is TGTGCCAGCAGCTTTAAGGGTATGAACGAGCAGTACTTC.

V gene TRBV20-1 combines with J gene TRBJ1-6; TRBD1 matches at 9 bases. The J segment lost 4 bases and the V segment lost 6 bases, leaving 4 bases of the junction unmatched. CDR3 length: 14 residues. Looked up from germline, CDR1 is DFQATT and CDR2 is SNEGSKA (reference sequence). The DNA for the CDR3 is TGCAGTGCCTTGACAGGGGGATATAATTCACCCCTCCACTTT. It codes for CSALTGGYNSPLHF.